Detailed here is one TCR beta chain. Some clones are missing from TCRdb's copy, which holds only in-frame ones; the method was immunoSEQ multiplex PCR. The sample shows 150,000 to 200,000 clones, about nine tenths of them seen only once. The data were obtained in a study of T cell responses to AZD1222 COVID-19 vaccine. This receptor was obtained from an adult who received the AZD1222 COVID-19 vaccine. Here the sequenced sample was peripheral blood, taken 28 days after the second AZD1222 dose.

The CDR3 bases are TGTGCCAGCAGAGACACCGACGGGCAGCCCCAGCATTTT. It yields the protein CASRDTDGQPQHF. The chain links TRBV6-5 to TRBJ1-5; D remains unclear. Trimming removed 6 bases from V and 7 bases from J, with 13 bases in between. The CDR3 totals 13 residues. Germline V gives CDR1 MNHEY, CDR2 SVGAGI.